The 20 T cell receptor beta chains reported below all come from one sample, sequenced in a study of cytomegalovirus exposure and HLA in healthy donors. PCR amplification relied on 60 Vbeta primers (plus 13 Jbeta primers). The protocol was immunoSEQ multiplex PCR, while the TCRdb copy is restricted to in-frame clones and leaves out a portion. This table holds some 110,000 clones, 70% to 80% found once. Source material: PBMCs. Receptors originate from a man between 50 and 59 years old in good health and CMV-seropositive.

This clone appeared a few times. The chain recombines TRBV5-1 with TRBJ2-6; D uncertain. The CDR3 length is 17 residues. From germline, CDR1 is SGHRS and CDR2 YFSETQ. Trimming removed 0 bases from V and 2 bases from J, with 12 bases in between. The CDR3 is CASSLEFTRAGANVLTF. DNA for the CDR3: TGCGCCAGCAGCTTGGAATTCACACGGGCTGGGGCCAACGTCCTGACTTTC.

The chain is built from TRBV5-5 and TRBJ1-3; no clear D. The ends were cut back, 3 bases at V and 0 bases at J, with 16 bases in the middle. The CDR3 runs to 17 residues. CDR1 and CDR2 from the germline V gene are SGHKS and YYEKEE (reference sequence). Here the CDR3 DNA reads TGTGCCAGCAGCTCGTCCCCTCGAGGCGACTCTGGAAACACCATATATTTT. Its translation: CASSSSPRGDSGNTIYF. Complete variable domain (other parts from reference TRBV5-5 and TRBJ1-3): DAGVTQSPTHLIKTRGQQVTLRCSPISGHKSVSWYQQVLGQGPQFIFQYYEKEERGRGNFPDRFSARQFPNYSSELNVNALLLGDSALYLCASSSSPRGDSGNTIYFGEGSWLTVV.

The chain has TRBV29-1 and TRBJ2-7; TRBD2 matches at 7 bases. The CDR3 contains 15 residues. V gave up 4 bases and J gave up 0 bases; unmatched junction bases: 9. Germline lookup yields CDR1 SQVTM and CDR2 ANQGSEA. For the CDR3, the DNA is TGCAGCGTTGGAGCTAGCGGTCTAAGCTCCTACGAGCAGTACTTC. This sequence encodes CSVGASGLSSYEQYF.

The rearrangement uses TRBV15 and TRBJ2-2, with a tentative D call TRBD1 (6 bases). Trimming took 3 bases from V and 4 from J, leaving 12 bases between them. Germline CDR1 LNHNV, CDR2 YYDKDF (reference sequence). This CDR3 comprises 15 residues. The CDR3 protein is CATSRGASSTGELFF. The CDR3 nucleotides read TGTGCCACCAGCAGGGGGGCTAGTTCCACCGGGGAGCTGTTTTTT.

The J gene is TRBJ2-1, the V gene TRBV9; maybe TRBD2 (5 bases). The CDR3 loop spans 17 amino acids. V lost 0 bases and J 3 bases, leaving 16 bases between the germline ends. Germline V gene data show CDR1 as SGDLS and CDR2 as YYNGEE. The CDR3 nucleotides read TGTGCCAGCAGCGTAGGAGCCGGGGTCTCTCTCTACAATGAGCAGTTCTTC. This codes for CASSVGAGVSLYNEQFF.

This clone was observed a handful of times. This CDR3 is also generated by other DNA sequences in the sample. In DNA form, the CDR3 reads TGCGCCAGCAGCGTACAGGGGTCTAACTATGGCTACACCTTC. It specifies CASSVQGSNYGYTF. This chain links TRBV5-1 with TRBJ1-2; 7 nucleotides align to TRBD1. The CDR3 totals 14 residues. The germline gives CDR1 SGHRS, CDR2 YFSETQ. Trimming at V came to 4 bases and at J to 0 bases, leaving 3 bases not matched to a gene.

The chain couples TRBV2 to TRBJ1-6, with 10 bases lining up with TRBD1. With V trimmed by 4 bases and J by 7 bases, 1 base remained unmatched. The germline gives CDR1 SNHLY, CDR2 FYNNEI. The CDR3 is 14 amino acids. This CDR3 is CASSGDRGNSPLHF. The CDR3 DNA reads TGTGCCAGCAGTGGGGACAGGGGCAATTCACCCCTCCACTTT. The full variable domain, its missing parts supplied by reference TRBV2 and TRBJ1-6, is EPEVTQTPSHQVTQMGQEVILRCVPISNHLYFYWYRQILGQKVEFLVSFYNNEISEKSEIFDDQFSVERPDGSNFTLKIRSTKLEDSAMYFCASSGDRGNSPLHFGNGTRLTVT.

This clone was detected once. The CDR3 is CASSATGTGREQYF. The DNA for the CDR3 is TGTGCCAGCAGTGCTACCGGGACAGGGCGAGAGCAGTACTTC. The J gene is TRBJ2-7, the V gene TRBV28, with 9 bases matching TRBD1. After removal of 5 bases from V and 7 bases from J, the junction contained 9 bases not matched to a gene. This CDR3 spans 14 amino acids. Germline V lookup: CDR1 MDHEN, CDR2 SYDVKM.

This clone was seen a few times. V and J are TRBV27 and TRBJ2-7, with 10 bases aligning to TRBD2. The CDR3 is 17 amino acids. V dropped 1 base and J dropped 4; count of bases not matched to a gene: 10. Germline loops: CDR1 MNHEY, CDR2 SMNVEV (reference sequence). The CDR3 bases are TGTGCCAGCAGTTTATTTATCGGAAGCGGGAGGGGGTACGAGCAGTACTTC. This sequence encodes CASSLFIGSGRGYEQYF.

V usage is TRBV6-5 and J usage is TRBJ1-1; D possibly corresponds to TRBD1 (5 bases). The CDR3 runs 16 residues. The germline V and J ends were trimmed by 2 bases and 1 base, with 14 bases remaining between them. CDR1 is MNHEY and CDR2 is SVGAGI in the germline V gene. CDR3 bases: TGTGCCAGCAGTTACGGGACTGCAAACTCGAACACTGAAGCTTTCTTT. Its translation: CASSYGTANSNTEAFF.

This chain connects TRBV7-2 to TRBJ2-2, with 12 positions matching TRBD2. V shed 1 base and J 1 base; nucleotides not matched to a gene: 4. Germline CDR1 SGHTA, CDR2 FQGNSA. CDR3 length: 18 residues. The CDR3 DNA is TGTGCCAGCAGCTTAGAGGGACTAGCGGGCCGGAACACCGGGGAGCTGTTTTTT. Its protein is CASSLEGLAGRNTGELFF.

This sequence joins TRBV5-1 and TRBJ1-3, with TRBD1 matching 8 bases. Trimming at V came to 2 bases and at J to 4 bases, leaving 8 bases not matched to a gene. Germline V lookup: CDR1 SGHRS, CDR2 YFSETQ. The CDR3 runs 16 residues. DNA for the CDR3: TGCGCCAGCAGCTTAGTCCCCGGGACAGGAGGAAACACCATATATTTT. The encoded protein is CASSLVPGTGGNTIYF.

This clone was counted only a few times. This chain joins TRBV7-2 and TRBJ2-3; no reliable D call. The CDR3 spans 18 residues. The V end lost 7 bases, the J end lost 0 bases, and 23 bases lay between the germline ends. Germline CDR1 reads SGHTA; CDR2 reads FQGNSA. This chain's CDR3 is CASINRPPSSASTDTQYF. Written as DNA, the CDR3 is TGTGCCAGCATCAACCGACCCCCTAGTTCAGCTAGCACAGATACGCAGTATTTT.

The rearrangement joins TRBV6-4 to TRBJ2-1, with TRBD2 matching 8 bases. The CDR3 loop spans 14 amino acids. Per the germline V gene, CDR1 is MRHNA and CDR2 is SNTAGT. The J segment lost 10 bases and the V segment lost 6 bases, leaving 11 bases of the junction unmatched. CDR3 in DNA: TGTGCCAGCAGAACTGAGGCGGGGGGAGGCGAGCAGTTCTTC. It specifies CASRTEAGGGEQFF.

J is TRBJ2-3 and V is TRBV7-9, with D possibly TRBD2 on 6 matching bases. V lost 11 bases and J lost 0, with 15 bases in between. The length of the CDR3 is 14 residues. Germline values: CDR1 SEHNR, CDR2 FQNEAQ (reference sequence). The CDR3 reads CAVTGTQSTDTQYF. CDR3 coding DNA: TGTGCCGTCACCGGGACTCAGAGCACAGATACGCAGTATTTT.

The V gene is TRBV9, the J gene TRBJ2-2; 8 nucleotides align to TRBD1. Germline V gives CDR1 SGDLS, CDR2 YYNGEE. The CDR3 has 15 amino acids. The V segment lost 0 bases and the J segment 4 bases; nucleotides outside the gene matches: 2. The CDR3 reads CASSVDRGITGELFF. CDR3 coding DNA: TGTGCCAGCAGCGTAGACAGGGGGATCACCGGGGAGCTGTTTTTT.

The CDR3 bases are TGCGCCAGCAGCTTGGCGCGCCGATCGGATTCACCCCTCCACTTT. The encoded protein is CASSLARRSDSPLHF. The V gene is TRBV5-1, the J gene TRBJ1-6; D is unresolved. In germline, CDR1 is SGHRS, CDR2 YFSETQ. CDR3 size: 15 residues. Trimming took off 0 bases at V and 8 bases at J, with 12 bases between the two ends.

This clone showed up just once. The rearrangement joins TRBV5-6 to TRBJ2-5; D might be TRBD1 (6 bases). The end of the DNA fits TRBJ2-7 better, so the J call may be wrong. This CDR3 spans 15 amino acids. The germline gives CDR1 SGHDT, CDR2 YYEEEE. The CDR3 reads CASSLVGQGTYEQYF. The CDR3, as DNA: TGTGCCAGCAGCTTGGTGGGGCAGGGGACCTACGAGCAGTACTTC.

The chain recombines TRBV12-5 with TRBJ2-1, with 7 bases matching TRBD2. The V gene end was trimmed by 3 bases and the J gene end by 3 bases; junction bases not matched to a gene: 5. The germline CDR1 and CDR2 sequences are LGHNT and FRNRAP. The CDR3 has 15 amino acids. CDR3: CASGLRRGYYNEQFF. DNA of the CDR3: TGTGCTAGTGGTTTACGGCGGGGGTACTACAATGAGCAGTTCTTC.

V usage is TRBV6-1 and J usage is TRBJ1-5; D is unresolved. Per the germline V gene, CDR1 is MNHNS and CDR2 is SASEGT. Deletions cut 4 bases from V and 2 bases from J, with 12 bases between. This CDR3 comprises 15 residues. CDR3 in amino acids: CASSAEGPGNQPQHF. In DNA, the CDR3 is TGTGCCAGCAGTGCGGAGGGCCCAGGCAATCAGCCCCAGCATTTT.